The 21 T cell receptor beta chains given below trace back to one sample, sequenced in a study of cytomegalovirus exposure and HLA in healthy donors. The data were produced by immunoSEQ multiplex PCR, yet TCRdb's version contains in-frame clones alone and is incomplete. Among under 200,000 clones, nearly 90% were seen once, and the ten largest hold 4% to 4.5%. Material: PBMCs. Every receptor here comes from a man between 18 and 29 years old in good health and CMV-seropositive.

The chain combines TRBV28 with TRBJ1-5; a weak D match, TRBD1 (5 bases). CDR1 and CDR2 from the germline V gene are MDHEN and SYDVKM. This CDR3 region has 17 residues. The ends were cut back, 7 bases at V and 3 bases at J, with 22 bases in the middle. The CDR3 DNA is TGTGCCAGCACCCGAGACACAGGTCGACTTCTCAATCAGCCCCAGCATTTT. Its protein product is CASTRDTGRLLNQPQHF.

The chain recombines TRBV6-5 with TRBJ2-1; unclear D gene. The germline CDR1 and CDR2 sequences are MNHEY and SVGAGI. The CDR3 covers 13 residues. Trimming stripped 0 bases from V and 4 bases from J, with 4 bases between. CDR3 sequence: CASSYSRYNEQFF. As DNA, the CDR3 is TGTGCCAGCAGTTACTCCCGTTACAATGAGCAGTTCTTC.

The J gene is TRBJ2-5, the V gene TRBV27; 9 positions agree with TRBD1. Trimming took 5 bases from V and 5 from J; bases not matched to a gene: 9. CDR1 is MNHEY, CDR2 SMNVEV, per germline (reference sequence). The CDR3 is 15 residues long. CDR3 region: CASSRDREGWETQYF. The CDR3 region has the DNA TGTGCCAGCAGTCGGGACAGGGAAGGTTGGGAGACCCAGTACTTC.

This clone is a singleton in its sample. The chain combines TRBV6-5 with TRBJ2-7; 9 bases align to TRBD1. The germline V gene encodes CDR1 MNHEY and CDR2 SVGAGI. V trimming: 4 bases; J trimming: 2 bases; junction bases outside the gene matches: 6. There are 15 residues in the CDR3. Here the CDR3 reads CASSSRTGDPYEQYF. The CDR3 DNA sequence: TGTGCCAGCAGTTCCCGGACAGGGGACCCCTACGAGCAGTACTTC.

This clone was detected once. The chain combines TRBV9 with TRBJ2-7, with 16 positions matching TRBD2. Germline V gene data show CDR1 as SGDLS and CDR2 as YYNGEE. The CDR3 consists of 16 residues. V shed 2 bases, J shed 6 bases, and the junction held 5 bases outside the gene matches. The CDR3: CASSVGTSGRASEQYF. CDR3 DNA: TGTGCCAGCAGCGTCGGGACTAGCGGGAGGGCCTCCGAGCAGTACTTC. Supplemented by reference TRBV9 and TRBJ2-7, the full variable domain reads DSGVTQTPKHLITATGQRVTLRCSPRSGDLSVYWYQQSLDQGLQFLIQYYNGEERAKGNILERFSAQQFPDLHSELNLSSLELGDSALYFCASSVGTSGRASEQYFGPGTRLTVT.

V usage is TRBV6-1 and J usage is TRBJ1-5, with 8 positions matching TRBD1. J lost 6 bases, V lost 7 bases, and 5 bases had no gene match. Germline V CDR1 and CDR2: MNHNS, SASEGT. The CDR3 has 13 residues. The CDR3 coding sequence is TGTGCCAGCACCGGACAGGGAGGTCAGCCCCAGCATTTT. Translating gives CASTGQGGQPQHF.

This clone was detected ten times or more. The chain joins TRBV6-4 to TRBJ2-2; a weak D match, TRBD2 (5 bases). CDR3 size: 13 residues. The V and J ends lost 5 bases and 1 base respectively, with 5 bases between them. Germline V CDR1 and CDR2: MRHNA, SNTAGT. The CDR3 DNA reads as TGTGCCAGCAGTAGCGGGAACACCGGGGAGCTGTTTTTT. It is translated as CASSSGNTGELFF.

The chain has TRBV19 and TRBJ1-5; 8 positions agree with TRBD1. V lost 6 bases to trimming and J lost 0 bases; unmatched junction nucleotides: 10. CDR1 LNHDA and CDR2 SQIVND come from the germline V gene (reference sequence). CDR3 length: 17 amino acids. CDR3 in amino acids: CASRFRQGTYSNQPQHF. The CDR3 region has the DNA TGTGCCAGTAGATTCCGACAGGGGACATATAGCAATCAGCCCCAGCATTTT.

V gene TRBV7-8 combines with J gene TRBJ2-2; 8 bases map to TRBD2. V was pared by 6 bases and J by 4 bases, with 7 bases of the junction left unmatched. Germline V lookup: CDR1 SGHVS, CDR2 FQNEAQ. There are 15 residues in the CDR3. Here the CDR3 DNA reads TGTGCCAGCAGACTAACTAGCGGCAGCACCGGGGAGCTGTTTTTT. This encodes CASRLTSGSTGELFF.

As DNA, the CDR3 is TGTGCCAGCAGTTTCGACGGGACCTACGAGCAGTACTTC. Translated: CASSFDGTYEQYF. The J gene is TRBJ2-7, the V gene TRBV6-5; tentative D call: TRBD2 (5 bases). V dropped 4 bases and J dropped 2 bases, with 9 bases sitting between them. CDR3 length: 13 amino acids. Germline values: CDR1 MNHEY, CDR2 SVGAGI.

The chain joins TRBV27 to TRBJ2-1; tentatively, D is TRBD1 (6 bases). The CDR3 spans 14 residues. Germline CDR1 and CDR2: MNHEY and SMNVEV (reference sequence). Trimming took 4 bases from V and 7 from J, leaving 14 bases between them. CDR3 in DNA: TGTGCCAGCAGTTCACAGGGAAGGAGAAATGAGCAGTTCTTC. It encodes CASSSQGRRNEQFF.

This clone was observed a few times. The chain has TRBV18 and TRBJ1-2, with D possibly TRBD1 on 6 matching bases. Trimming pared 4 bases from V and 8 bases from J, leaving 14 bases between. Germline V gives CDR1 KGHSH, CDR2 LQKENI. The length of the CDR3 is 13 residues. Written as DNA, the CDR3 is TGTGCCAGCTCACGTCCAGGGGCGGACGGCTACACCTTC. Translated: CASSRPGADGYTF.

The V gene is TRBV19, the J gene TRBJ2-5; 7 nucleotides align to TRBD2. The CDR3 extends over 15 amino acids. V trimming: 1 base; J trimming: 5 bases; junction bases outside the gene matches: 7. CDR1 and CDR2 from the germline V gene are LNHDA and SQIVND (reference sequence). The CDR3 loop is CASSIGGGIQETQYF. In DNA, the CDR3 is TGTGCCAGTAGTATAGGGGGGGGGATTCAGGAGACCCAGTACTTC.

DNA for the CDR3: TGTGCCAGCAGCTGGCAGGAGACAGGGGGCGGGTACAATGAGCAGTTCTTC. It encodes CASSWQETGGGYNEQFF. The V and J genes are TRBV7-6 and TRBJ2-1, with 10 bases identical to TRBD1. This CDR3 is 17 amino acids long. Germline V gene data show CDR1 as SGHVS and CDR2 as FNYEAQ. V gave up 4 bases and J gave up 4 bases; unmatched junction bases: 10.

The chain is built from TRBV28 and TRBJ2-1; 10 bases match TRBD2. With 5 bases clipped from V and 8 bases from J, the junction kept 6 bases outside the gene matches. The CDR3 loop spans 14 amino acids. Germline values: CDR1 MDHEN, CDR2 SYDVKM. CDR3 nucleotides: TGTGCCAGCAGTGCTTCTAGCGGGAGCTATGAGCAGTTCTTC. Its protein is CASSASSGSYEQFF.

This rearrangement joins TRBV6-8 to TRBJ2-1; D gene unclear. V dropped 8 bases and J dropped 6 bases, with 14 bases sitting between them. The CDR3 runs to 13 residues. The germline CDR1 and CDR2 sequences are MNHGY and SAAAGT. CDR3: CASRLVLSNEQFF. DNA for the CDR3: TGTGCCAGCCGTCTTGTCCTTTCCAATGAGCAGTTCTTC.

V usage is TRBV14 and J usage is TRBJ2-5; 8 bases are a match to TRBD2. Germline CDR1 SGHDN, CDR2 FVKESK. The length of the CDR3 is 17 residues. V dropped 1 base and J dropped 4; count of bases not matched to a gene: 11. DNA for the CDR3: TGTGCCAGCAGCCAAGCGGTTCCTAGCGGGTGGGGAGAGACCCAGTACTTC. It encodes CASSQAVPSGWGETQYF.

V usage is TRBV5-1 and J usage is TRBJ2-4, with 7 bases aligning to TRBD2. In germline, CDR1 is SGHRS, CDR2 YFSETQ. This CDR3 has 13 residues. J gave up 8 bases and V 0 bases, and 2 bases lay outside the gene matches. DNA for the CDR3: TGCGCCAGCAGCTTGGAAGGGAGGGACATTCAGTACTTC. Translating gives CASSLEGRDIQYF.

The V gene is TRBV10-1, the J gene TRBJ1-2; 8 bases align to TRBD1. The CDR3 runs to 13 residues. Germline lookup yields CDR1 WNHNN and CDR2 SYGVQD (reference sequence). The V and J ends lost 6 bases and 7 bases, in that order; junction bases with no gene match: 7. The CDR3 spells CASSPDRAAGYTF. CDR3 sequence (DNA): TGCGCCAGCAGCCCGGACAGGGCGGCTGGCTACACCTTC.

This clone has only one observation. The chain has TRBV5-6 and TRBJ1-2; unclear D gene. The V end was cut by 1 base, the J end by 4 bases, with 11 bases between. This CDR3 spans 14 amino acids. CDR1 SGHDT and CDR2 YYEEEE come from the germline V gene. The CDR3 nucleotides are TGTGCCAGCAGCTTGAACACCGTCCCCTATGGCTACACCTTC. This sequence encodes CASSLNTVPYGYTF.

This chain connects TRBV4-2 to TRBJ2-5, with 12 nucleotides matching TRBD2. J lost 2 bases, V lost 0 bases, and 16 bases had no gene match. The CDR3 sequence is 21 residues long. Germline lookup yields CDR1 LGHNA and CDR2 YNFKEQ. The DNA of the CDR3 is TGTGCCAGCAGCCAAGATGGCGTTTCGAGGGCGGGACTAGCGGGTCAAGAGACCCAGTACTTC. It is translated as CASSQDGVSRAGLAGQETQYF.